The clone carrying this T cell receptor beta chain was seen a few times. Its antigen is as yet unknown. This sample was taken from a study of spatial heterogeneity in lung cancer. Across the whole study: As counted in raw reads, each unique TCR and UMI combination appeared more than ten times on average. The study's findings and limits: Resection saw ubiquitous expanded tumor TCRs appear in blood more than follow-up did.

Indicated time point: sample taken at primary tumor resection. Whole RNA obtained from tumor, nontumor lung or frozen PBMC underwent sequencing without sorting. Samples were obtained from around 73 donors, all untreated early-stage non-small cell lung cancer patients. TCRdb independently ran MiXCR on the 5' RACE reads; one entry per CDR3 protein. Of roughly 48,000 distinct CDR3 sequences listed, roughly 10% are singletons. The CDR3 loop spans 12 amino acids. The junction had 3 bases not matched to a gene; V was cut back by 2 bases and J by 10 bases. CDR1 and CDR2 from the germline V gene are SGHRS and YFSETQ.

The sample in question was PBMCs, obtained at surgery. V and J are TRBV5-1 and TRBJ2-1; 7 bases are shared with TRBD2. This receptor was taken from a female donor with early-stage non-small cell lung cancer. This chain's CDR3 is CASSFTSDEQFF. CDR3 DNA: TGCGCCAGCAGCTTTACTAGCGACGAGCAGTTCTTC.